A single sample gave rise to the 24 T cell receptor beta chains below, sequenced in a study. MiXCR was run by TCRdb on the 5' RACE reads, yielding one entry per CDR3 protein. The data contain around 150 distinct CDR3 sequences, 85% to 95% of them singletons. The sorted Tregs were CD4+CD25+CD127-/low cells. Sequencing was done on a sample of tumor-infiltrating Tregs sorted from the breast tumor. These receptors were collected from a female donor with breast cancer.

Remarks on this clonotype: This beta chain is a stray read from a library made for alpha chains; its abundance is not meaningful. The chain is built from TRBV6-6 and TRBJ1-6; the match to TRBD1 covers 9 bases. Germline V CDR1 and CDR2: MNHNY, SVGAGI (reference sequence). The CDR3 contains 16 residues. V lost 4 bases and J lost 10; bases outside the gene matches: 11. CDR3 loop: CASSSKDRGMESPLHF. The CDR3 DNA reads as TGTGCCAGCAGTTCTAAGGACAGGGGTATGGAATCACCCCTCCACTTT.

Concerning this clonotype: A library made for alpha chains picked up this beta chain off target, so its size means little. This chain joins TRBV24-1 and TRBJ2-1, with D perhaps being TRBD1 or TRBD2 (5 bases each). Germline V gene sequence: CDR1 KGHDR, CDR2 SFDVKD. This CDR3 is 14 amino acids long. Trimming removed 0 bases from V and 6 bases from J, with 8 bases in between. The CDR3 DNA is TGTGCCACCAGTGATTTGAGGGGACCCAATGAGCAGTTCTTC. It yields the protein CATSDLRGPNEQFF.

As to this clonotype: Since it is a stray read in a library aimed at alpha chains, this beta chain has a size that is not meaningful. This chain joins TRBV20-1 and TRBJ1-1; a weak D match, TRBD1 (6 bases). V was cut by 2 bases and J by 4 bases, with 8 bases left in between. The CDR3 is 12 amino acids. Germline assignment: CDR1 DFQATT and CDR2 SNEGSKA (reference sequence). Written as DNA, the CDR3 is TGCAGTGCTAGACCAGGGGTCACTGAAGCTTTCTTT. Translation gives CSARPGVTEAFF.

Regarding this clonotype: This beta chain is a stray sequence in a library constructed for alpha chains; its clone size is not meaningful. The chain carries TRBV24-1 and TRBJ2-6, with 8 bases that match TRBD1. This CDR3 has 17 amino acids. V shed 3 bases, J shed 0 bases, and the junction held 3 bases outside the gene matches. Germline lookup yields CDR1 KGHDR and CDR2 SFDVKD. The DNA of the CDR3 is TGTGCCACCAGTGATCGGGACAGGTCCTCTGGGGCCAACGTCCTGACTTTC. Residues: CATSDRDRSSGANVLTF.

Notes on this clonotype: This beta chain is an off-target read within a library intended for alpha chains, so its frequency means little. The chain joins TRBV12-3 or TRBV12-4 to TRBJ1-2, with TRBD1 matching 9 bases. Losses at the gene ends were 6 bases for V and 6 bases for J; bases not matched to a gene: 5. This CDR3 has 13 residues. For the CDR3, the DNA is TGTGCCAGCAGGGCCGGGACAGGGAATGGCTACACCTTC. Protein product: CASRAGTGNGYTF.

Concerning this clonotype: Little can be read into the size of this beta chain, an off-target read in a library designed for alpha chains. V gene TRBV4-1 combines with J gene TRBJ1-5; tentatively, D is TRBD1 (5 bases). Germline CDR1 reads MGHRA; CDR2 reads YSYEKL. This CDR3 is built from 15 residues. V gave up 1 base and J gave up 4 bases, with 11 bases separating them. The CDR3 region is CASSQVWAGNQPQHF. CDR3 DNA sequence: TGCGCCAGCAGCCAAGTATGGGCAGGGAATCAGCCCCAGCATTTT.

On this clonotype itself: A library made for alpha chains picked up this beta chain off target, so its size means little. This chain uses TRBV7-6 with TRBJ2-1; the match to TRBD2 covers 8 bases. V lost 5 bases to trimming and J lost 8 bases; unmatched junction nucleotides: 11. CDR3 length: 15 residues. Germline assignment: CDR1 SGHVS and CDR2 FNYEAQ. Written as DNA, the CDR3 is TGTGCCAGCAGCCCGACAAGCGGGGGCCGGCATGAGCAGTTCTTC. This encodes CASSPTSGGRHEQFF.

This clonotype has more than one count but fewer than ten. As an off-target read in a library built for alpha chains, this beta chain has a frequency of little significance. The genes are TRBV7-6 and TRBJ2-6, with D perhaps TRBD1 (5 bases). The V gene lost 5 bases and the J gene lost 0 bases, with 14 bases spanning the gap. Germline assignment: CDR1 SGHVS and CDR2 FNYEAQ. The CDR3 has 17 amino acids. This CDR3 reads CASSLFRQRSGANVLTF. CDR3 DNA: TGTGCCAGCAGCCTCTTTCGACAGCGCTCTGGGGCCAACGTCCTGACTTTC.

For this clonotype: This beta chain turned up in a library designed for alpha chains; as an off-target read, its abundance says little. V is TRBV6-5 and J is TRBJ2-3, with 7 bases that match TRBD2. V lost 6 bases to trimming and J lost 9 bases; unmatched junction nucleotides: 3. Germline values: CDR1 MNHEY, CDR2 SVGAGI. The CDR3 extends over 11 amino acids. The CDR3 nucleotides read TGTGCCAGCAGGGGAGCGGGGACGCAGTATTTT. It codes for CASRGAGTQYF.

On this clonotype: The junction does not match germline at one end; this may be a read error. This beta chain appears as a stray read in a library generated for alpha chains; its size is not informative. The CDR3 sequence: CASSSGPDETQYF. The CDR3 region has the DNA TGTGCTAGCAGCTCGGGACCCGATGAGACCCAGTACTTC. V is TRBV7-7 and J is TRBJ2-5, with D perhaps being TRBD1 or TRBD2 (5 bases each). The CDR3 is made up of 13 amino acids. Looked up from germline, CDR1 is SSHAT and CDR2 is FNYEAQ (reference sequence).

Concerning this clonotype itself: Its ends do not fully match the called genes, so a read error is possible. Because this beta chain is a stray read in a library intended to capture alpha chains, its abundance should not be given much weight. CDR3 DNA sequence: TGTGCCAGCAGTGGGGGCAGGGACACTGAAGCTTTCTTC. This gives the protein CASSGGRDTEAFF. The chain carries TRBV25-1 and TRBJ1-1; perhaps TRBD1 as D (6 bases). The length of the CDR3 is 13 residues. Germline V gene lookup returns CDR1 MGHDK and CDR2 SYGVNS.

On this clonotype: A library made for alpha chains picked up this beta chain off target, so its size means little. This chain connects TRBV18 to TRBJ2-1, with D perhaps matching TRBD1 (5 bases). The V gene's germline CDR1 is KGHSH and CDR2 LQKENI. The ends were cut back, 3 bases at V and 5 bases at J, with 11 bases in the middle. CDR3 length: 14 amino acids. CDR3 bases: TGTGCCAGCTCACCGTCGACAGCCAACAATGAGCAGTTCTTC. Its protein is CASSPSTANNEQFF.

For this clonotype: Being off target in a library aimed at alpha chains, this beta chain has a size of little meaning. The genes are TRBV5-1 and TRBJ2-1; 11 bases align to TRBD2. V was pared by 1 base and J by 0 bases, with 0 bases of the junction left unmatched. Germline CDR1 SGHRS, CDR2 YFSETQ. This CDR3 contains 16 residues. The CDR3 loop reads CASSLTSGSSYNEQFF. In DNA form, the CDR3 reads TGCGCCAGCAGCTTGACTAGCGGGAGCTCCTACAATGAGCAGTTCTTC.

Note on this clonotype: Little can be read into the size of this beta chain, an off-target read in a library designed for alpha chains. The genes are TRBV13 and TRBJ2-7, with D maybe TRBD2 (5 bases). The germline gives CDR1 PRHDT, CDR2 FYEKMQ (reference sequence). The CDR3 length is 12 residues. The V and J ends lost 5 bases and 6 bases respectively, with 11 bases between them. Here the CDR3 reads CASSALGGEQYF. The CDR3 DNA is TGTGCCAGCAGCGCCTTAGGAGGCGAGCAGTACTTC.

On this clonotype itself: This beta chain appears as a stray read in a library generated for alpha chains; its size is not informative. The chain uses TRBV6-5 and TRBJ1-2; D is unclear. V gave up 4 bases and J gave up 5 bases, with 23 bases separating them. The CDR3 runs to 17 residues. The germline CDR1 and CDR2 sequences are MNHEY and SVGAGI. CDR3 sequence reads: CASSSSPRPYGNYGYTF. The CDR3 coding sequence is TGTGCCAGCAGTTCGAGCCCACGACCCTACGGCAATTATGGCTACACCTTC.

About this clonotype itself: This beta chain slipped into a library made for alpha chains as a stray read, so its size is not meaningful. The chain combines TRBV12-3 or TRBV12-4 with TRBJ1-2; D perhaps matches TRBD1 (5 bases). V was shortened by 5 bases and J by 11 bases, with 12 bases between the two germline ends. The CDR3 contains 11 residues. In DNA form, the CDR3 reads TGTGCCAGCAGTCAAGACAGAGAGTACACCTTC. It yields the protein CASSQDREYTF.

In the case of this clonotype: With the library built for alpha chains, this beta chain is off target and its frequency is not meaningful. The chain has TRBV7-2 and TRBJ2-7; D call uncertain. Trimming pared 3 bases from V and 3 bases from J, leaving 3 bases between. Germline CDR1 and CDR2: SGHTA and FQGNSA. The CDR3 length is 11 residues. CDR3 sequence: CASSFYYEQYF. In nucleotides, the CDR3 is TGTGCCAGCAGCTTTTACTACGAGCAGTACTTC.

As to this clonotype: Since the library was made to target alpha chains, this beta chain is a stray read and its abundance is not meaningful. The chain links TRBV6-5 to TRBJ1-1; the D is unclear. The ends were cut back, 3 bases at V and 4 bases at J, with 9 bases in the middle. The V gene's germline CDR1 is MNHEY and CDR2 SVGAGI. The CDR3 covers 13 residues. In DNA, the CDR3 is TGTGCCAGCAGTTATGATGTGGGCACTGAAGCTTTCTTT. Translation: CASSYDVGTEAFF.

About this clonotype: This beta chain slipped into a library made for alpha chains as a stray read, so its size is not meaningful. The V gene is TRBV19, the J gene TRBJ2-7, with 8 nucleotides matching TRBD1. Germline lookup yields CDR1 LNHDA and CDR2 SQIVND (reference sequence). The CDR3 extends over 14 amino acids. Trimming removed 3 bases from V and 5 bases from J; junction bases left unmatched: 6. Here the CDR3 reads CASSMDRAEDEQYF. DNA for the CDR3: TGTGCCAGTAGTATGGACAGGGCCGAGGACGAGCAGTACTTC.

Comment on this clonotype: In a library made to pick up alpha chains, this beta chain is a stray read with a size that means little. The J gene is TRBJ1-2, the V gene TRBV12-3 or TRBV12-4; D is unclear. Trimming pared 10 bases from V and 7 bases from J, leaving 16 bases between. The CDR3 runs to 12 residues. In DNA form, the CDR3 reads TGTGCCAACCTTGTACCGGGTGGTGGCTACACCTTC. Translation gives CANLVPGGGYTF.

On this clonotype: This beta chain is a stray sequence in a library constructed for alpha chains; its clone size is not meaningful. V is TRBV12-3 or TRBV12-4 and J is TRBJ1-2, with TRBD1 matching over 8 bases. V was pared by 2 bases and J by 8 bases, with 10 bases of the junction left unmatched. There are 15 residues in the CDR3. The CDR3 DNA reads TGTGCCAGCAGTTTACCGTACACAGGGGGGGTCGGCTACACCTTC. The encoded protein is CASSLPYTGGVGYTF.

Remarks on this clonotype: This beta chain represents an off-target read in a library built for alpha chains; its size is of limited meaning. The rearrangement joins TRBV6-2 or TRBV6-3 to TRBJ2-1; 14 bases align to TRBD2. Germline V gene lookup returns CDR1 MNHEY and CDR2 SVGEGT. The CDR3 length is 18 residues. V lost 3 bases and J lost 2; bases outside the gene matches: 6. CDR3 DNA: TGTGCCAGCAGTTATGAGGGACTAGCGGGAGACACCTACAATGAGCAGTTCTTC. Protein sequence: CASSYEGLAGDTYNEQFF.

Notes on this clonotype: As an off-target read in a library built for alpha chains, this beta chain has a frequency of little significance. The chain couples TRBV6-2 or TRBV6-3 to TRBJ2-5; D gene ambiguous. Germline CDR1 MNHEY, CDR2 SVGEGT. V lost 5 bases and J lost 4, with 11 bases in between. CDR3 length: 13 residues. CDR3 nucleotide sequence: TGTGCCAGCAGTCTCAAACAACGAGAGACCCAGTACTTC. Its translation is CASSLKQRETQYF.

Comment on this clonotype: In a library made to pick up alpha chains, this beta chain is a stray read with a size that means little. For the CDR3, the DNA is TGTGCCAGCAGCCGGACGAACACCGGGGAGCTGTTTTTT. Translating gives CASSRTNTGELFF. This chain uses TRBV7-6 with TRBJ2-2; D unclear. Germline V gene lookup returns CDR1 SGHVS and CDR2 FNYEAQ. This CDR3 is 13 amino acids long. Trimming took 5 bases from V and 0 from J, leaving 4 bases between them.